This TCR beta chain was sequenced in a study of OX40 agonist ivuxolimab in advanced cancers. Study-wide points: Averaging showed that CD8+ T cells had more expanded clones than CD4+ did.

Autoimmune disease history or systemic immunosuppression excluded patients. The CDR3 length is 14 residues. Trimming cost V 0 bases and J 4 bases; bases outside gene matches: 3. CDR1 is MNHNY and CDR2 is SVGAGI in the germline V gene (reference sequence). For this clone: Its antigen remains unidentified.

Profiled with immunoSEQ multiplex PCR; TCRdb holds only in-frame clones, not every one. The sample contains roughly 87,000 clones, roughly 90% of which appear only once. The sample was CD4+ or CD8+ T cells sorted from blood, taken in a trial of the OX40 agonist ivuxolimab. The chain carries TRBV6-6 and TRBJ2-7, with 7 bases lining up with TRBD2. This sequence originates from an adult with an advanced solid tumor such as melanoma, head and neck, liver or kidney cancer. The CDR3 region has the DNA TGTGCCAGCAGTTACTCGAGGGAGGGATACGAGCAGTACTTC. Translated, it gives CASSYSREGYEQYF.